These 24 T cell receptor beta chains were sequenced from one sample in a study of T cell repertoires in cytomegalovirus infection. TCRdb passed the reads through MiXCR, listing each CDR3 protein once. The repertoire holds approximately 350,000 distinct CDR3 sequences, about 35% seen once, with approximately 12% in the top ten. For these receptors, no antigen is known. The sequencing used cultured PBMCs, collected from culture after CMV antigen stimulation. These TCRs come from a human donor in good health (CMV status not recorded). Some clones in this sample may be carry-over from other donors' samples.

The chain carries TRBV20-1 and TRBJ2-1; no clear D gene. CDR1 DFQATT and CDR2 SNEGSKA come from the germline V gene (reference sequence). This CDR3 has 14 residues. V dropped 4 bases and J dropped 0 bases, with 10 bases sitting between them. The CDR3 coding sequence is TGCAGTGCTAAACCTAGTGGCTCCTACAATGAGCAGTTCTTC. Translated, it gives CSAKPSGSYNEQFF.

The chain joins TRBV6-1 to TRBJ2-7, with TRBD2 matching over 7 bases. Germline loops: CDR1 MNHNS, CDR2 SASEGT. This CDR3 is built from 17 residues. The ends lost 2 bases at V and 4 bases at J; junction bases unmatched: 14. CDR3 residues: CASSELAAITLGYEQYF. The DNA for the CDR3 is TGTGCCAGCAGTGAACTAGCGGCGATTACTCTTGGGTACGAGCAGTACTTC.

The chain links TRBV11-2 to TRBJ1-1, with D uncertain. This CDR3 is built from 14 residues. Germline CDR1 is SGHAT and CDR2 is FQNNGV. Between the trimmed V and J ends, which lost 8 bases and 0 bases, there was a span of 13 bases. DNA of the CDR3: TGTGCCAGCTGCACCGGGCGGATGAACACTGAAGCTTTCTTT. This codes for CASCTGRMNTEAFF.

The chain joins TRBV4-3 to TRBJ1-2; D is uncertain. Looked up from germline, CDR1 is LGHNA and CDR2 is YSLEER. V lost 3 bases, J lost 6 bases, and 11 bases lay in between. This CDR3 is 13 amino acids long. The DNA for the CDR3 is TGCGCCAGCAGCCACGCACCCGACGATGGCTACACCTTC. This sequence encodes CASSHAPDDGYTF.

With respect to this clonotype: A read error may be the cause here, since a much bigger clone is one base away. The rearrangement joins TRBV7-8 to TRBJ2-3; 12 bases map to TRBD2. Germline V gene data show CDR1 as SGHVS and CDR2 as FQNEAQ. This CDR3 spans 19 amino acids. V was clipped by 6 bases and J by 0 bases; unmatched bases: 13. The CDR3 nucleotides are TGTGCCAGCAGGTGGATAACCGGGACTAGCGGGCCTAGCACAGATACGCAGTATTTT. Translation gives CASRWITGTSGPSTDTQYF.

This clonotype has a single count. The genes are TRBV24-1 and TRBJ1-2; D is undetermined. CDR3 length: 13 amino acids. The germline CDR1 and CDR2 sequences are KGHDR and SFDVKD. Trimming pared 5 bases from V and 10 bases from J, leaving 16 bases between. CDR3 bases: TGTGCCACCAGTGCTCCCGGGTTGTCTGTCTACACCTTC. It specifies CATSAPGLSVYTF.

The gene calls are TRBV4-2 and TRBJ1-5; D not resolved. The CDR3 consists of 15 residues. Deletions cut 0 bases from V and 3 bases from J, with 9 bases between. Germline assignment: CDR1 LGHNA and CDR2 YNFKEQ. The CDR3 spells CASSQEGKANQPQHF. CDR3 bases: TGTGCCAGCAGCCAAGAAGGCAAGGCCAATCAGCCCCAGCATTTT.

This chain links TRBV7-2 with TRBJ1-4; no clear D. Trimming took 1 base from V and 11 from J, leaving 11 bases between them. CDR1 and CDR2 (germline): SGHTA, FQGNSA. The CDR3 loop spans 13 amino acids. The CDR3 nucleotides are TGTGCCAGCAGCTTAGGGCGGGGATGGAAACTGTTTTTT. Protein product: CASSLGRGWKLFF.

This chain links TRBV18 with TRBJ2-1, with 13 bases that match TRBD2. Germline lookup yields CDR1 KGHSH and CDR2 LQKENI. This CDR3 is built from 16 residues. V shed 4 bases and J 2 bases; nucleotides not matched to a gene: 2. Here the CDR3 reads CASSQGTSGTYNEQFF. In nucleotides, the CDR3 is TGTGCCAGCTCACAAGGGACTAGCGGGACCTACAATGAGCAGTTCTTC.

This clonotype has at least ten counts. The CDR3 DNA reads TGTGCCAGCAGCGCCGGACAGGGGAGCTCACCCCTCCACTTT. Its translation: CASSAGQGSSPLHF. This chain connects TRBV7-3 to TRBJ1-6; the match to TRBD1 covers 9 bases. The germline gives CDR1 SGHTA, CDR2 FQGTGA. The CDR3 runs 14 residues. The V segment lost 5 bases and the J segment 10 bases; nucleotides outside the gene matches: 6. Variable domain in full (rest from reference TRBV7-3 and TRBJ1-6): GAGVSQTPSNKVTEKGKYVELRCDPISGHTALYWYRQSLGQGPEFLIYFQGTGAADDSGLPNDRFFAVRPEGSVSTLKIQRTERGDSAVYLCASSAGQGSSPLHFGNGTRLTVT.

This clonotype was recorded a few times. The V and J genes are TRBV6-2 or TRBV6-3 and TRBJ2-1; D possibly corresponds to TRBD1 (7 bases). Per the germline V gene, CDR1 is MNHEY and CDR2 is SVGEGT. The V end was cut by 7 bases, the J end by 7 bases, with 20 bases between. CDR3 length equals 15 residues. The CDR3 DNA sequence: TGTGCCAGCATGATCGGGGGCACAGGGGTGAATGAGCAGTTCTTC. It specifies CASMIGGTGVNEQFF.

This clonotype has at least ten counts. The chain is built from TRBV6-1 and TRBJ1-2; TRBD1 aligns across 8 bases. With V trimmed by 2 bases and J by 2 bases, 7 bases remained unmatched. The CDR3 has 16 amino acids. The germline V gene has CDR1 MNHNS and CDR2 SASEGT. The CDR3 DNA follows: TGTGCCAGCAGTGAACCCGGACAGGGACAAAACTATGGCTACACCTTC. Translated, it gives CASSEPGQGQNYGYTF.

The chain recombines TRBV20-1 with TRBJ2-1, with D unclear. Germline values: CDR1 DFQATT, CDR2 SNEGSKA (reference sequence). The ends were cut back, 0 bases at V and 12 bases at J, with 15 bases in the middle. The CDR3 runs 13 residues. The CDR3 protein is CSARDPKSKGQFF. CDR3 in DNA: TGCAGTGCTAGAGATCCGAAAAGCAAGGGGCAGTTCTTC.

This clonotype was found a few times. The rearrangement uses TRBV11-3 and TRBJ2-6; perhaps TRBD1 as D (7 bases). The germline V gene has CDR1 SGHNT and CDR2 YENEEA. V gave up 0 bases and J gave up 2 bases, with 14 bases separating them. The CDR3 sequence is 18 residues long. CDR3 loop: CASSLDQGGSAGANVLTF. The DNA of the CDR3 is TGTGCCAGCAGCTTAGATCAGGGGGGCTCGGCTGGGGCCAACGTCCTGACTTTC.

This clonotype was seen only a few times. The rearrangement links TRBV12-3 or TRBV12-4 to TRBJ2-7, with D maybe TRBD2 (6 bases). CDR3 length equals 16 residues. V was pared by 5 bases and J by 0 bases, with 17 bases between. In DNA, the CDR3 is TGTGCCAGCAGTCCTACTAGCTCCCAAAGCTCCTACGAGCAGTACTTC. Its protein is CASSPTSSQSSYEQYF.

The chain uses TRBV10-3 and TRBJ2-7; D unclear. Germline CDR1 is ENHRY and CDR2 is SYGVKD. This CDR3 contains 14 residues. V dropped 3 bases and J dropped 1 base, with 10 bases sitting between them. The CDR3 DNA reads TGTGCCATCAGTGATTTCGGCCCTTCCTACGAGCAGTACTTC. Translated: CAISDFGPSYEQYF.

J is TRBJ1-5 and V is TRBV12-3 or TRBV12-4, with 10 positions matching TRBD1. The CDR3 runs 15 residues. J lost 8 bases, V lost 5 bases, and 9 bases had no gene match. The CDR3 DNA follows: TGTGCCAGCAGTACTACCGGGACAGGGGATGAGCCCCAGCATTTT. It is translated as CASSTTGTGDEPQHF.

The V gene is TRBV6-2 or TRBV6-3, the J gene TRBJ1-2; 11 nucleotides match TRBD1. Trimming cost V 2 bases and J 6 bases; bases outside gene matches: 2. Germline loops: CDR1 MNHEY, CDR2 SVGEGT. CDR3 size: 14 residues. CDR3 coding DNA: TGTGCCAGCAGTTACGGACAGGGGGCGCATGGCTACACCTTC. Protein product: CASSYGQGAHGYTF.

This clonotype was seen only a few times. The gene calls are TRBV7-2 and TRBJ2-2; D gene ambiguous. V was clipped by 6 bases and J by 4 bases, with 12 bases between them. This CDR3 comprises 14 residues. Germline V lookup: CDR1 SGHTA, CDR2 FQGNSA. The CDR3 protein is CASRSRPSTGELFF. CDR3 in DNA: TGTGCCAGCAGATCCCGACCGAGCACCGGGGAGCTGTTTTTT.

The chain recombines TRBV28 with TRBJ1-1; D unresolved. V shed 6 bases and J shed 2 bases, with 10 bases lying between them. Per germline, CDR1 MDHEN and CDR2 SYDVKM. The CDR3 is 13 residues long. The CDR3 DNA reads TGTGCCAGCAGACAAGGGCCAAACACTGAAGCTTTCTTT. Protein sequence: CASRQGPNTEAFF.

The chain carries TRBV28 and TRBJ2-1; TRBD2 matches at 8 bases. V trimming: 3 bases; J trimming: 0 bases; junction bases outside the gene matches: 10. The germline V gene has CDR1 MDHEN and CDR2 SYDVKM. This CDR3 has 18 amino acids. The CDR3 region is CASSLALAASHSYNEQFF. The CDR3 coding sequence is TGTGCCAGCAGTTTGGCACTAGCGGCCAGTCACTCCTACAATGAGCAGTTCTTC.

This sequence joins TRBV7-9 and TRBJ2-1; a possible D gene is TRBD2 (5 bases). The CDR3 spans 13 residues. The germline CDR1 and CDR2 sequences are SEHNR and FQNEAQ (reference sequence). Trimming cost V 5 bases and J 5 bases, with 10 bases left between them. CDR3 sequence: CASSPLGDNEQFF. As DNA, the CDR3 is TGTGCCAGCAGCCCACTGGGAGACAATGAGCAGTTCTTC.

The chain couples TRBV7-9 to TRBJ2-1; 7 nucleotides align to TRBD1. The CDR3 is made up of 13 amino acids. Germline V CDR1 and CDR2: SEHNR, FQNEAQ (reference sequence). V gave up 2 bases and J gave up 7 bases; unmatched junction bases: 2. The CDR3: CASSLQGQNEQFF. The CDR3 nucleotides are TGTGCCAGCAGCTTACAGGGACAGAATGAGCAGTTCTTC.

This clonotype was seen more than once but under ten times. CDR3 bases: TGTGCCAGCAGCTTAGCCTGGGCGAGGAACACCATATATTTT. Its protein is CASSLAWARNTIYF. The genes are TRBV7-9 and TRBJ1-3; D is unresolved. CDR1 is SEHNR and CDR2 is FQNEAQ in the germline V gene (reference sequence). The CDR3 sequence is 14 residues long. Deletions cut 0 bases from V and 7 bases from J, with 10 bases between.